This TCR beta chain was sequenced during a study of vaccination effects on CD4 cells after COVID-19. Study-level findings and limits: From healthy vaccinees, only 1 of 255 vaccine-induced clones also reacted to common cold coronaviruses.

V was pared by 6 bases and J by 7 bases, with 19 bases between. Looked up from germline, CDR1 is LNHDA and CDR2 is SQIVND (reference sequence). This CDR3 has 15 residues. On this clone itself: As yet, its antigen is unknown.

Repertoires were generated with immunoSEQ multiplex PCR, while TCRdb's copy carries only in-frame clones and drops some. This sample yields 50,000 or so clones, of which 67% are seen a single time; 5% to 6.5% belongs to the top ten. Researchers isolated CD4+ T cells once roughly ten days of culture had elapsed. V gene TRBV19 combines with J gene TRBJ1-5; a weak D match, TRBD1 (5 bases). This TCR was recovered from a human donor who received a COVID-19 vaccine. Sequencing was performed on CD4+ T cells from PBMCs cultured without peptide, taken before COVID-19 vaccination. CDR3 loop: CASSPRDRPYQPQHF. CDR3 sequence (DNA): TGTGCCAGTAGCCCCCGGGACCGACCCTACCAGCCCCAGCATTTT.